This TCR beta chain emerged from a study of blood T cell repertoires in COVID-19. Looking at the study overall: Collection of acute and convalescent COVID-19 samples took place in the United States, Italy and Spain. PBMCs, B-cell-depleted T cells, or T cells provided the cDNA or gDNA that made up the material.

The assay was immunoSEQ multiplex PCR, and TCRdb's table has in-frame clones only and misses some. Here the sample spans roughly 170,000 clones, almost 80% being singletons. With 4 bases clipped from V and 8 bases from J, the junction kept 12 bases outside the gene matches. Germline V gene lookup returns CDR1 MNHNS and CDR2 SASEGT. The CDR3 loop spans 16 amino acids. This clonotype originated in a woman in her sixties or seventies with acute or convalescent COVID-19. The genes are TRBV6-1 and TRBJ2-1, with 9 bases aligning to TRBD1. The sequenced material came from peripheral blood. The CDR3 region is CASSGTGTGSMYEQFF. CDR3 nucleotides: TGTGCCAGCAGTGGAACCGGGACAGGGAGTATGTATGAGCAGTTCTTC.